This T cell receptor (beta chain) is from a study of vaccination effects on CD4 cells after COVID-19 (dated by TCRdb to the early 2020s). For the wider study: Across the study, the median time from the second dose to post-vaccine sampling was 72 days (range 14 to 241). The Oncomine TCR Beta short-read assay on an Illumina iSeq 100 was used to sequence cultures from other donors in the study. The full study included approximately nine COVID-19 convalescent patients and several SARS-CoV-2-naive healthy vaccine recipients. In both COVID-19 convalescent patients and infection-naive vaccine recipients, the study compared SARS-CoV-2 spike-specific CD4+ TCR repertoires from before mRNA vaccination with those from after it.

A remark on this clone: What this receptor recognizes is not known. It has no much larger one-base neighbor in the sample; base qualities were not kept.

The library was produced with the immunoSEQ multiplex PCR assay. DNA from the cultured, isolated CD4+ T cells was subjected to TCR beta CDR3 sequencing. Concerning the study's data processing: Non-productive TCR sequences were removed and reads were trimmed to the CDR3 region, keeping CDR3s of at least 7 amino acids. The MANAFEST web app was used to identify antigen-specific clonotypes by comparing expansion in peptide wells with expansion in reference cultures. Positive clones required FDR<0.05 expansion versus reference and all other wells, odds ratio above 5, and frequency above 0.1% in two replicate wells. A clonotype was called cross-reactive if it was significantly expanded both in SARS-CoV-2 spike wells and in at least one common cold coronavirus spike condition. Using the stringdist R package, CDR3 similarity was measured by Levenshtein distance, and unrooted trees were constructed with ape in R 3.6.1. Drawn from immuneACCESS, this table holds only the in-frame rearrangements with V and J called that TCRdb kept. Clones are partly lost; checked studies trace under half to an unresolved V gene and leave the rest unexplained. V, J and clone size derive from that table, while D and trimming were established from the DNA sequence. Across this sample there are about 66,000 clones, with 76% seen only once. The top ten hold 0.75% to 1% of the sample.

In the ViraFEST assay, PBMC were stimulated with viral peptide pools, and TCR sequencing was then used to find antigen-specific CD4+ T cell clonotypes based on their expansion. After less than 13 days of culture, CD4+ T cells were isolated with the EasySep CD4+ T cell isolation kit. Participants received two doses of either the BNT162b2 or the mRNA-1273 mRNA SARS-CoV-2 vaccine. Healthy vaccine recipients had no prior SARS-CoV-2 infection, confirmed by negative nucleocapsid antibodies before and after vaccination. Roughly 2 million PBMC per well were cultured in IMDM with about 4.5% human AB serum, 9 to 10 IU/ml IL-2 and gentamicin, plus 10 ug/ml peptides. On days 3 and 7, half of the culture medium was replaced with fresh IL-2-containing medium. Unless noted otherwise, every peptide stimulation condition was grown in triplicate wells. Using Ficoll-Paque Plus gradient centrifugation, PBMC were separated from whole blood and then either used fresh or cryopreserved at -140C. The overlapping peptide pools covered the spike proteins of SARS-CoV-2 and of the common cold coronaviruses HCoV-NL63, HCoV-OC43 and HCoV-229E. The QIAamp micro DNA kit was used to extract genomic DNA from the cultured CD4+ T cells.

The paper as a whole reports these results and caveats: Marked clonal contraction was observed in both infection-induced and vaccine-induced clones at late post-vaccination timepoints, consistent with waning T cell responses. In healthy vaccine recipients, vaccine-induced clones were almost all SARS-CoV-2 mono-reactive, with only 1 of 255 cross-reactive with common cold coronaviruses. The study was limited by a small number of convalescent patients and lacked early post-infection timepoints.

The material sequenced was CD4+ T cells from PBMCs cultured with HCoV-OC43 spike peptides, taken after COVID-19 vaccination. The sample's cell subset or site label, decoded: HCoV-OC43 spike overlapping peptide pool stimulation. The TCR originated in a human donor who received a COVID-19 vaccine.

The sequenced DNA: TGCAGCGTGGACGGGACGGGCCCGGGGGCTGAAGCTTTCTTT. This translates into CSVDGTGPGAEAFF. The sequence is built from TRBV29-1 and TRBJ1-1; possibly the D gene is TRBD1, per 5 matching bases. V is shortened by 6 bases, J by 6 bases, and the region joining them spans 20 bases. Reading the germline V gene gives CDR1 SQVTM and CDR2 ANQGSEA. Reading from cysteine to phenylalanine, the CDR3 counts 14 amino acids. Only the CDR3 part of the read is kept: 42 bases, read in frame from the first base.